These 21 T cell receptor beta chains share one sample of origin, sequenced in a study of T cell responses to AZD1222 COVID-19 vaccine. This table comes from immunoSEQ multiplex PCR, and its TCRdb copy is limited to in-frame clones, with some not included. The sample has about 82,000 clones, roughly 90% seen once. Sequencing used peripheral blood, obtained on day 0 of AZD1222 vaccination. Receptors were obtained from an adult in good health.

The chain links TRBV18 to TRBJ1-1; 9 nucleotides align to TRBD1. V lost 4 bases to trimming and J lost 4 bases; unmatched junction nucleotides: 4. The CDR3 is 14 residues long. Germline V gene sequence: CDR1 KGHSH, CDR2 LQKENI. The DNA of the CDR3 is TGTGCCAGCTCACTACGGGGACAGGGCACTGAAGCTTTCTTT. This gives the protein CASSLRGQGTEAFF.

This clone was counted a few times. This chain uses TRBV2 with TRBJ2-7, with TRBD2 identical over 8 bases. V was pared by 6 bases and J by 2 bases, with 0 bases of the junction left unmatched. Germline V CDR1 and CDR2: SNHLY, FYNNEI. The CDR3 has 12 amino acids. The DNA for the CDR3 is TGTGCCAGCAGCGGGGGGGCCTACGAGCAGTACTTC. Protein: CASSGGAYEQYF.

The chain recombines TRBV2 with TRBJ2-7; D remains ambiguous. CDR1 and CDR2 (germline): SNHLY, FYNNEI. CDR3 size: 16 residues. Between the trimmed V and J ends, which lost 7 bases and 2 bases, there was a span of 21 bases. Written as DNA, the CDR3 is TGTGCCAGCAAAACCCAAACGCTCGGTCACACCTACGAGCAGTACTTC. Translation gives CASKTQTLGHTYEQYF.

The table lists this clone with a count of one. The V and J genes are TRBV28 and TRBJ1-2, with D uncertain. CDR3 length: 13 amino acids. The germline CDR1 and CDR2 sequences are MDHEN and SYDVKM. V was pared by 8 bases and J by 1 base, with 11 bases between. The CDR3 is CASRGADNYGYTF. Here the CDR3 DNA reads TGTGCCAGCCGGGGTGCCGATAACTATGGCTACACCTTC.

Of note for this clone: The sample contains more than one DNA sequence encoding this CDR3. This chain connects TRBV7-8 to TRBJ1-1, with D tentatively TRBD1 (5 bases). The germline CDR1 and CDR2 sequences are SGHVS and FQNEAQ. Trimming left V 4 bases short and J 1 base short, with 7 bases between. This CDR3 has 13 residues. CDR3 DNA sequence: TGTGCCAGCAGCTGGGGACGGAACACTGAAGCTTTCTTT. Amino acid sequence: CASSWGRNTEAFF. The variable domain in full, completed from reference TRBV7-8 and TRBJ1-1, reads GAGVSQSPRYKVAKRGQDVALRCDPISGHVSLFWYQQALGQGPEFLTYFQNEAQLDKSGLPSDRFFAERPEGSVSTLKIQRTQQEDSAVYLCASSWGRNTEAFFGQGTRLTVV.

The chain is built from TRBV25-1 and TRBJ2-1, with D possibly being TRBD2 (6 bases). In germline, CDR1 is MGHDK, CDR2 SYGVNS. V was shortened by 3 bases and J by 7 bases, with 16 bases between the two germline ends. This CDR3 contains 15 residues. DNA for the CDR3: TGTGCCAGCAGTGACTCGCCGGGGGAGTTAAATGAGCAGTTCTTC. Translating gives CASSDSPGELNEQFF.

The CDR3 spells CASSLEGRLYGYTF. CDR3 DNA: TGTGCCAGCAGCTTGGAGGGGCGCCTCTATGGCTACACCTTC. The chain combines TRBV7-9 with TRBJ1-2, with a weak D call TRBD1 (5 bases). Trimming removed 3 bases from V and 4 bases from J, with 12 bases in between. Germline CDR1 reads SEHNR; CDR2 reads FQNEAQ (reference sequence). This CDR3 comprises 14 residues.

CDR3 DNA: TGTGCCAGCAGTACTCAAGAGACCCAGTACTTC. Translated, it gives CASSTQETQYF. The chain recombines TRBV6-1 with TRBJ2-5; no reliable D call. Germline CDR1 and CDR2: MNHNS and SASEGT. The length of the CDR3 is 11 residues. Trimming took off 5 bases at V and 2 bases at J, with 3 bases between the two ends.

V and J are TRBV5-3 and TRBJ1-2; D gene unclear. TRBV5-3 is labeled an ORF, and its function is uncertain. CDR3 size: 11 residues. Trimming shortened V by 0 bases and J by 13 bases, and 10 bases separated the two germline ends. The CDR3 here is CARSLAGEVTF. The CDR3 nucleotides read TGTGCCAGAAGCTTGGCCGGGGAGGTCACCTTC.

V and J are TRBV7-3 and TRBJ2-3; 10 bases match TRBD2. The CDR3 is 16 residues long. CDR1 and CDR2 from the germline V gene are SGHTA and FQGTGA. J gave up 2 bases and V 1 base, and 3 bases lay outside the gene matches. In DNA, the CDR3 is TGTGCCAGCAGCTTAATAGCGGGGGGTCCCACAGATACGCAGTATTTT. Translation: CASSLIAGGPTDTQYF.

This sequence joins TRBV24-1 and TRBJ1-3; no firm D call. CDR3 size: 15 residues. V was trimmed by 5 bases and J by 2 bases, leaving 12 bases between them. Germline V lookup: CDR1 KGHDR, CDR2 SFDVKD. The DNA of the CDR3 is TGTGCCACCAGTGGGCCTCCTCTGCCTGGAAACACCATATATTTT. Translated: CATSGPPLPGNTIYF.

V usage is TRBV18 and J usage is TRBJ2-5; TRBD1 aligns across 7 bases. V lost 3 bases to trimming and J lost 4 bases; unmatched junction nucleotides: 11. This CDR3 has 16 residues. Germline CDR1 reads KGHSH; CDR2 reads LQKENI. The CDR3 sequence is CASSPQDRRLGETQYF. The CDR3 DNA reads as TGTGCCAGCTCACCCCAGGACAGGCGCCTGGGAGAGACCCAGTACTTC.

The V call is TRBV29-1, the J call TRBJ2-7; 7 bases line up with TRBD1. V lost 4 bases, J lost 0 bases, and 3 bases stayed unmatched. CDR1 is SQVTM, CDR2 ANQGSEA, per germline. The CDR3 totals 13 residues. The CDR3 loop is CSVGPGGSYEQYF. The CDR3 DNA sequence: TGCAGCGTTGGTCCAGGGGGCTCCTACGAGCAGTACTTC.

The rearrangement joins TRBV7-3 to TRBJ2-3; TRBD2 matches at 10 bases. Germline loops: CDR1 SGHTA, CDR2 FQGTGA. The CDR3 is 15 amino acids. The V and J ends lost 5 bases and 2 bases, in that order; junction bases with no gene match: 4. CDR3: CASSHSGGLTDTQYF. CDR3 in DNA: TGTGCCAGCAGCCATAGCGGGGGGCTCACAGATACGCAGTATTTT.

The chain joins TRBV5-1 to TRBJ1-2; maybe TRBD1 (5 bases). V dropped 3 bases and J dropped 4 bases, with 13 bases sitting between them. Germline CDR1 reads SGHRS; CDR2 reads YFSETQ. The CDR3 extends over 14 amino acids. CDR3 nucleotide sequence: TGCGCCAGCAGCTCTGGCGCAGGGTCCTATGGCTACACCTTC. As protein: CASSSGAGSYGYTF. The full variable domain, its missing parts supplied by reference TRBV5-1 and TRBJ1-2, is KAGVTQTPRYLIKTRGQQVTLSCSPISGHRSVSWYQQTPGQGLQFLFEYFSETQRNKGNFPGRFSGRQFSNSRSEMNVSTLELGDSALYLCASSSGAGSYGYTFGSGTRLTVV.

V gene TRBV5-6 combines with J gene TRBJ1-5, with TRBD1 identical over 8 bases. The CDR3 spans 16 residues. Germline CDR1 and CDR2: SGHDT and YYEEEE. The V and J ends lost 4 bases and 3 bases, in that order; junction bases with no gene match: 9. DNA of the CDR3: TGTGCCAGCAGCGGTAGACAGGGGAGGATCAATCAGCCCCAGCATTTT. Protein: CASSGRQGRINQPQHF. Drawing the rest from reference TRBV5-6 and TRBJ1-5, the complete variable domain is DAGVTQSPTHLIKTRGQQVTLRCSPKSGHDTVSWYQQALGQGPQFIFQYYEEEERQRGNFPDRFSGHQFPNYSSELNVNALLLGDSALYLCASSGRQGRINQPQHFGDGTRLSIL.

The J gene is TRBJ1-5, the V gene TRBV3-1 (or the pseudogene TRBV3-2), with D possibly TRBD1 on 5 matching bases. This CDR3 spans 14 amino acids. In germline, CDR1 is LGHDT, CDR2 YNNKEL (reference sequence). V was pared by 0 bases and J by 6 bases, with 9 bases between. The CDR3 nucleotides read TGTGCCAGCAGCCAAGAGCGGGGGAGTCAGCCCCAGCATTTT. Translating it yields CASSQERGSQPQHF.

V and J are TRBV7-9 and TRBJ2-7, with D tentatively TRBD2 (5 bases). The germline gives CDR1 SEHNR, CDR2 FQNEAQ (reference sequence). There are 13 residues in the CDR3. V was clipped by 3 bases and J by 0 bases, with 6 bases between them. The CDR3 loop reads CASSFRDSYEQYF. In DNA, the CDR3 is TGTGCCAGCAGCTTCCGGGACTCCTACGAGCAGTACTTC.

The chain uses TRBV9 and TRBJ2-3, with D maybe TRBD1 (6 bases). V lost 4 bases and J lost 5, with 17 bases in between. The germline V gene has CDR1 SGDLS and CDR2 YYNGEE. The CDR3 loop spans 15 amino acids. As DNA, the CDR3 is TGTGCCAGCAGCCCGAGACAGGCAGGTGGAGATACGCAGTATTTT. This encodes CASSPRQAGGDTQYF. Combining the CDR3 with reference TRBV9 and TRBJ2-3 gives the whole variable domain DSGVTQTPKHLITATGQRVTLRCSPRSGDLSVYWYQQSLDQGLQFLIQYYNGEERAKGNILERFSAQQFPDLHSELNLSSLELGDSALYFCASSPRQAGGDTQYFGPGTRLTVL.

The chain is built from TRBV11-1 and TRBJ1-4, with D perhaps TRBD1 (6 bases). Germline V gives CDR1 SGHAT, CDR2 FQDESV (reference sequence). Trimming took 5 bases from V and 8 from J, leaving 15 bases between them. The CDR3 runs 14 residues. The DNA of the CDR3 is TGTGCCAGCAGCCCTACCGGGACAACGGAAAAACTGTTTTTT. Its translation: CASSPTGTTEKLFF. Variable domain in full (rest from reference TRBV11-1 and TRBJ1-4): EAEVAQSPRYKITEKSQAVAFWCDPISGHATLYWYRQILGQGPELLVQFQDESVVDDSQLPKDRFSAERLKGVDSTLKIQPAELGDSAMYLCASSPTGTTEKLFFGSGTQLSVL.

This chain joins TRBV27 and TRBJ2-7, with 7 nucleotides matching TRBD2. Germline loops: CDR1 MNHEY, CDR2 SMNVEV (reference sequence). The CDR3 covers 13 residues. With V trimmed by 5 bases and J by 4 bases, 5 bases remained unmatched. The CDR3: CASSLGTNYEQYF. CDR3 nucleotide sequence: TGTGCCAGCAGTCTCGGGACTAATTACGAGCAGTACTTC.